The rows below give T cell receptor beta chains drawn from one sample of a study of shared clonotypes between healthy human individuals. Using immunoSEQ multiplex PCR, the repertoire was profiled, and TCRdb retains in-frame clones only, with some absent. The repertoire includes approximately 2,300,000 clones, approximately 90% of them detected once, and approximately 0.4% sits in the top ten. The sequencing sample was made of naive CD4+ T cells from PBMCs. These receptors were collected from a young man in good health. Some clones in this sample may be carry-over from other donors' samples. CDR3s include the opening cysteine and the closing phenylalanine or tryptophan. A D gene is named only where the DNA matches it firmly. Expanded clones are given a class, and other clones once, few, many or no size at all.

>TRBV18|few|TRBJ1-5|-
CASSPDRHQPQHF
TGTGCCAGCTCACCAGACAGGCATCAGCCCCAGCATTTT
>TRBV28|-|TRBJ2-1|-
CASSLHGVGQGEQFF
TGTGCCAGCAGTCTGCACGGCGTCGGCCAGGGTGAGCAGTTCTTC
>TRBV7-2|-|TRBJ2-5|-
CASGRGSQETQYF
TGTGCCAGCGGGAGGGGGAGTCAAGAGACCCAGTACTTC
>TRBV7-9|-|TRBJ1-4|-
CAGERGGEKLFF
TGTGCCGGCGAGAGGGGTGGCGAAAAACTGTTTTTT
>TRBV5-1|-|TRBJ2-1|-
CASSLRSDEQFF
TGCGCCAGCAGCTTAAGATCGGATGAGCAGTTCTTC
>TRBV7-2|-|TRBJ1-1|TRBD1
CASSPRTGAGTEAFF
TGTGCCAGCAGCCCCAGGACAGGGGCGGGTACTGAAGCTTTCTTT
>TRBV11-2|-|TRBJ2-3|-
CASSLDWSAEDTQYF
TGTGCCAGCAGCTTAGACTGGAGTGCGGAAGATACGCAGTATTTT
>TRBV27|-|TRBJ2-7|-
CASRSQGILSYEQYF
TGTGCCAGCCGCTCCCAGGGGATCCTTTCCTACGAGCAGTACTTC
>TRBV19|few|TRBJ1-1|-
CASSIRPDTEAFF
TGTGCCAGTAGTATCCGTCCAGACACTGAAGCTTTCTTT
>TRBV29-1|-|TRBJ2-7|-
CSGTYEQYF
TGCAGCGGGACCTACGAGCAGTACTTC
>TRBV28|-|TRBJ2-7|TRBD1
CASSSTGGGRYEQYF
TGTGCCAGCAGCTCTACAGGGGGCGGCCGGTACGAGCAGTACTTC
>TRBV27|-|TRBJ2-4|TRBD1
CASSPIYRGRAKNIQYF
TGTGCCAGCAGCCCGATCTACAGGGGCCGAGCCAAAAACATTCAGTACTTC
>TRBV2|-|TRBJ1-1|-
CASSEAAALVAFF
TGTGCCAGCAGTGAAGCAGCCGCCCTTGTGGCTTTCTTT
>TRBV5-4|-|TRBJ2-1|-
CASSLARDYNEQFF
TGTGCCAGCAGCTTGGCTCGGGACTACAATGAGCAGTTCTTC
>TRBV28|-|TRBJ1-5|-
CASSLTQYGQPQHF
TGTGCCAGCAGTTTAACTCAATACGGTCAGCCCCAGCATTTT
>TRBV28|-|TRBJ2-5|-
CASSSPQGERETQYF
TGTGCCAGCAGTTCCCCCCAAGGGGAAAGGGAGACCCAGTACTTC
>TRBV18|-|TRBJ1-1|TRBD1
CASSRTGEGTEAFF
TGTGCCAGCTCCCGGACAGGGGAGGGCACTGAAGCTTTCTTT
>TRBV18|few|TRBJ1-1|-
CASPRSVVTEAFF
TGTGCCAGCCCACGAAGTGTGGTCACTGAAGCTTTCTTT
>TRBV7-3|-|TRBJ2-2|TRBD2
CASSPVGGGPDTGELFF
TGTGCCAGCAGCCCCGTGGGGGGAGGGCCGGACACCGGGGAGCTGTTTTTT
>TRBV28|-|TRBJ1-3|TRBD1
CASSLGQGNGNTIYF
TGTGCCAGCAGTTTAGGACAGGGTAATGGAAACACCATATATTTT
>TRBV7-2|-|TRBJ1-5|TRBD1
CASSPHRGNNQPQHF
TGTGCCAGCAGTCCGCACAGGGGGAACAATCAGCCCCAGCATTTT
>TRBV30|-|TRBJ2-1|-
CAWRVGAGGNEQFF
TGTGCCTGGAGGGTAGGTGCAGGAGGTAATGAGCAGTTCTTC
>TRBV10-1|-|TRBJ2-5|-
CASSDNGEGAQETQYF
TGCGCCAGCAGTGATAACGGGGAGGGGGCACAAGAGACCCAGTACTTC
>TRBV6-6|-|TRBJ2-1|TRBD1
CASSYSQGALNEQFF
TGTGCCAGCAGTTACTCCCAGGGGGCGTTAAATGAGCAGTTCTTC
>TRBV10-3|-|TRBJ1-3|-
CAISEPPGSISGNTIYF
TGTGCCATCAGTGAGCCCCCAGGGTCGATATCGGGAAACACCATATATTTT
>TRBV7-2|-|TRBJ2-7|-
CASSQSRIAFEQYF
TGTGCCAGCAGCCAATCCAGGATAGCGTTCGAGCAGTACTTC
>TRBV25-1|once|TRBJ1-2|-
CASSEVGRVGYTF
TGTGCCAGCAGTGAAGTGGGGAGGGTTGGCTACACCTTC
>TRBV11-2|-|TRBJ1-5|-
CASSLGERQPQHF
TGTGCCAGCAGCTTAGGGGAGAGGCAGCCCCAGCATTTT
>TRBV5-4|-|TRBJ2-3|-
CASSLAPTPDTQYF
TGTGCCAGCAGCTTGGCCCCCACCCCAGATACGCAGTATTTT
>TRBV9|-|TRBJ1-3|-
CASSVGEEFGNTIYF
TGTGCCAGCAGCGTCGGTGAAGAGTTCGGAAACACCATATATTTT
>TRBV19|-|TRBJ1-2|-
CASRDPGGGRSDGGYTF
TGTGCCAGTAGGGATCCTGGGGGAGGAAGGTCAGATGGTGGCTACACCTTC
>TRBV10-3|once|TRBJ2-3|TRBD1
CAISVDRVDTQYF
TGTGCCATCAGTGTTGACAGGGTAGATACGCAGTATTTT
>TRBV11-2|-|TRBJ2-7|-
CASSTLPGTSSSYEQYF
TGTGCCAGCAGCACCCTACCGGGGACGTCTAGCTCCTACGAGCAGTACTTC
>TRBV9|-|TRBJ2-1|-
CASSVQGQNKEQFF
TGTGCCAGCAGCGTACAAGGACAGAATAAGGAGCAGTTCTTC
>TRBV18|-|TRBJ1-3|TRBD1
CASSPPGQGSGGNTIYF
TGTGCCAGCTCACCACCGGGACAGGGGTCTGGTGGAAACACCATATATTTT
>TRBV4-1|-|TRBJ1-2|-
CASSPGHPTNYGYTF
TGCGCCAGCAGCCCGGGACATCCAACTAACTATGGCTACACCTTC
>TRBV2|-|TRBJ1-2|-
CASSTHPGQPEGYTF
TGTGCCAGCAGTACCCACCCGGGACAACCGGAGGGCTACACCTTC
>TRBV28|-|TRBJ2-7|TRBD1
CASSLAGTGDYEQYF
TGTGCCAGCAGTTTGGCCGGGACAGGGGATTACGAGCAGTACTTC
>TRBV11-2|-|TRBJ2-7|-
CASSLGVEVSYEQYF
TGTGCCAGCAGCTTAGGTGTAGAGGTGTCCTACGAGCAGTACTTC
>TRBV7-3|-|TRBJ2-7|-
CASSRDAGPYEQYF
TGTGCCAGCAGCCGGGACGCGGGTCCCTACGAGCAGTACTTC
>TRBV15|-|TRBJ1-5|-
CATSRERGYSNQPQHF
TGTGCCACCAGCAGAGAGAGGGGATATAGCAATCAGCCCCAGCATTTT
>TRBV6-5|-|TRBJ1-4|-
CASSTSGATNEKLFF
TGTGCCAGCAGTACCTCAGGGGCAACTAATGAAAAACTGTTTTTT
>TRBV12-5|few|TRBJ1-1|-
CASGFSVNTEAFF
TGTGCTAGTGGTTTTTCGGTGAACACTGAAGCTTTCTTT
>TRBV4-1|-|TRBJ2-3|-
CASSQVAGISTDTQYF
TGCGCCAGCAGCCAAGTTGCAGGGATCAGCACAGATACGCAGTATTTT
>TRBV5-4|-|TRBJ2-3|TRBD2
CASSLKVAGADTQYF
TGTGCCAGCAGCTTGAAGGTAGCGGGAGCAGATACGCAGTATTTT
>TRBV7-9|-|TRBJ2-5|-
CASRPLANMGTQYF
TGTGCCAGCAGGCCCCTAGCTAATATGGGGACCCAGTACTTC
>TRBV4-3|-|TRBJ1-5|-
CASSQTEGVQPQHF
TGCGCCAGCAGCCAGACGGAAGGGGTTCAGCCCCAGCATTTT
>TRBV5-1|-|TRBJ2-6|-
CASSLERGSSLGGANVLTF
TGCGCCAGCAGCTTGGAGAGGGGGTCGTCCCTGGGTGGGGCCAACGTCCTGACTTTC
>TRBV10-3|-|TRBJ1-2|-
CAISGIPPSGYGYTF
TGTGCCATCAGTGGAATCCCCCCCAGTGGCTATGGCTACACCTTC
>TRBV5-1|-|TRBJ2-5|-
CASSPAQIQETQYF
TGCGCCAGCAGCCCGGCTCAGATCCAAGAGACCCAGTACTTC
>TRBV7-2|-|TRBJ1-1|TRBD1
CASSWGTGSLTEAFF
TGTGCCAGCAGCTGGGGGACAGGGTCTCTCACTGAAGCTTTCTTT
>TRBV11-2|-|TRBJ2-2|TRBD2
CASSLRAGGDTGELFF
TGTGCCAGCAGCTTAAGGGCGGGAGGGGACACCGGGGAGCTGTTTTTT
>TRBV20-1|-|TRBJ1-2|-
CTPLPGGYTF
TGCACTCCCCTCCCAGGCGGCTACACCTTC
>TRBV5-6|-|TRBJ2-7|-
CASSLNTRAEQYF
TGTGCCAGCAGCCTAAACACACGTGCCGAGCAGTACTTC
>TRBV6-5|-|TRBJ2-1|TRBD2
CATREGTSGNNEQFF
TGTGCCACGCGAGAGGGGACTAGCGGAAACAATGAGCAGTTCTTC
>TRBV6-5|-|TRBJ2-2|TRBD1
CASSWTGSTGELFF
TGTGCCAGCAGTTGGACAGGTAGCACCGGGGAGCTGTTTTTT
>TRBV28|-|TRBJ2-2|TRBD2
CASDLAGGTGELFF
TGTGCCTCCGATCTAGCGGGAGGCACCGGGGAGCTGTTTTTT
>TRBV4-1|-|TRBJ1-6|-
CASSQQNTGINSPLHF
TGCGCCAGCAGCCAACAAAACACCGGGATAAATTCACCCCTCCACTTT
>TRBV19|-|TRBJ2-3|TRBD2
CASSVTSGRRDTQYF
TGTGCCAGTAGTGTGACTAGCGGGAGAAGAGATACGCAGTATTTT
>TRBV27|-|TRBJ2-7|-
CASSWSGRPYEQYF
TGTGCCAGCAGTTGGTCGGGGAGGCCCTACGAGCAGTACTTC